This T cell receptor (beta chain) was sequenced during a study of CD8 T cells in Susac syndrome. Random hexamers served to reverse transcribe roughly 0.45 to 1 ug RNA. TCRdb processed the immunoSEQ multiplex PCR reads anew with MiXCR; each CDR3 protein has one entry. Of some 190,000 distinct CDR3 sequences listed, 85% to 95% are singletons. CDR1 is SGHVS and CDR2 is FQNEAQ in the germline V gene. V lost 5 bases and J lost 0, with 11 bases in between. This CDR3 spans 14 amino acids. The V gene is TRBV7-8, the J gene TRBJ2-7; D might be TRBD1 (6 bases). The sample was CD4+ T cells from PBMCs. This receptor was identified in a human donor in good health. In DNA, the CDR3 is TGTGCCAGCAGCCAGACAGGCCACTCCTACGAGCAGTACTTC. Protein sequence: CASSQTGHSYEQYF.